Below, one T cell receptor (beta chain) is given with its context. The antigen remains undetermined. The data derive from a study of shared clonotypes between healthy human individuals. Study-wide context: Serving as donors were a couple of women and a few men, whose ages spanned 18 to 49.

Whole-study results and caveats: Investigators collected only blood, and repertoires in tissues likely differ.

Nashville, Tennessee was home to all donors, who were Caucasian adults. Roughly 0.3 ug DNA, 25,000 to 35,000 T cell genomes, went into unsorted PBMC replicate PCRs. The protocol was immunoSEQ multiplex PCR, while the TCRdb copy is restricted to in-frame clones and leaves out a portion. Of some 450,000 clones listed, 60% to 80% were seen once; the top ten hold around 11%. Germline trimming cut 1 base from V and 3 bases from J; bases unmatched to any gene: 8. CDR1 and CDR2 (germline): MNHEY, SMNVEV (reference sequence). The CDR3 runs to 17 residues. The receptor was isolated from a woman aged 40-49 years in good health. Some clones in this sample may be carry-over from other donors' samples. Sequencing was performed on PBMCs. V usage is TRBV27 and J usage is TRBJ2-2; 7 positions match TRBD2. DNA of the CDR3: TGTGCCAGCAGTTTATTCTCGCTAGCGGTGGACACCGGGGAGCTGTTTTTT. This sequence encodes CASSLFSLAVDTGELFF.